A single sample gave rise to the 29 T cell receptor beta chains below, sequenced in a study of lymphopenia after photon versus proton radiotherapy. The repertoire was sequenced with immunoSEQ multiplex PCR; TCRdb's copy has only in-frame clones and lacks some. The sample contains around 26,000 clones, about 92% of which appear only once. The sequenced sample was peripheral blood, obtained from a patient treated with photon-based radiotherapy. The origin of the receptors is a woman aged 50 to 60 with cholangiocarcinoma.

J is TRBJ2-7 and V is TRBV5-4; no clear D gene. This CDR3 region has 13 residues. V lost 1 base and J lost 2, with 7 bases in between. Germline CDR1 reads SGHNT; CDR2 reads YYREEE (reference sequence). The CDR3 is CASSLYSPYEQYF. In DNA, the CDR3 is TGTGCCAGCAGCTTGTACAGTCCCTACGAGCAGTACTTC. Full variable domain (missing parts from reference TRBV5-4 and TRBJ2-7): ETGVTQSPTHLIKTRGQQVTLRCSSQSGHNTVSWYQQALGQGPQFIFQYYREEENGRGNFPPRFSGLQFPNYSSELNVNALELDDSALYLCASSLYSPYEQYFGPGTRLTVT.

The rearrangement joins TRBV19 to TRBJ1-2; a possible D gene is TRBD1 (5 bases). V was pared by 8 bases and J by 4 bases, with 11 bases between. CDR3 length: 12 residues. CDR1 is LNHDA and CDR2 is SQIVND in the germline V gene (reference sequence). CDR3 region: CASSTGGYGYTF. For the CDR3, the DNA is TGTGCCAGTTCAACAGGAGGCTATGGCTACACCTTC.

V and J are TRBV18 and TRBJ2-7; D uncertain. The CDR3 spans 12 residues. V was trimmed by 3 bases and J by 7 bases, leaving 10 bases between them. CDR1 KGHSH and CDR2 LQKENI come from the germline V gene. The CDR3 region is CASSPYNEEQYF. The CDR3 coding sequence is TGTGCCAGCTCACCCTACAACGAAGAGCAGTACTTC.

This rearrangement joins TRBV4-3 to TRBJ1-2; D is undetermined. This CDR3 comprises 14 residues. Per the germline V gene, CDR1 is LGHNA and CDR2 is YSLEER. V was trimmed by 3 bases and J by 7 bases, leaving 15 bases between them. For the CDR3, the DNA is TGCGCCAGCAGCCAGACCGGGCTACTTTTTGGCTACACCTTC. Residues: CASSQTGLLFGYTF.

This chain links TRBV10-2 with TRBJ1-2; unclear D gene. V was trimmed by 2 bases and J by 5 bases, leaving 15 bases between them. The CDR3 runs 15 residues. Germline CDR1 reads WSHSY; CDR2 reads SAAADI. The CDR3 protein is CASSETRGLTYGYTF. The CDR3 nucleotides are TGCGCCAGCAGTGAGACCCGGGGTTTGACTTATGGCTACACCTTC.

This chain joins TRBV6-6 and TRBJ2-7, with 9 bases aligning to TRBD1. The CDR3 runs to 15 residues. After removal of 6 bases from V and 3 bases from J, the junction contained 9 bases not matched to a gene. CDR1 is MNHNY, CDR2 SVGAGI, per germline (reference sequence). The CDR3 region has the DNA TGTGCCAGCAGCCACGAGGCGGGACAGGGCTACGAGCAGTACTTC. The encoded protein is CASSHEAGQGYEQYF.

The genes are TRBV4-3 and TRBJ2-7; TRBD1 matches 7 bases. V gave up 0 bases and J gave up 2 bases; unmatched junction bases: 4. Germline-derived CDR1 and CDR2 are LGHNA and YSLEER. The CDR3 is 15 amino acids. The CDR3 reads CASSQDGTETYEQYF. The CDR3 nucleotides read TGCGCCAGCAGCCAAGACGGGACAGAGACCTACGAGCAGTACTTC.

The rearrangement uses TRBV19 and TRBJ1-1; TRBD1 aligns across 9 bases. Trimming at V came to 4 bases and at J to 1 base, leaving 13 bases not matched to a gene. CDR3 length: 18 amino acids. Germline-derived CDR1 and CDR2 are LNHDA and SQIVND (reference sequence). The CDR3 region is CASSSRRDRARPNTEAFF. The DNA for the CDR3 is TGTGCCAGTAGTAGCCGCCGGGACAGGGCCCGTCCGAACACTGAAGCTTTCTTT. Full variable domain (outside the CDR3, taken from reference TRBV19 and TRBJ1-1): DGGITQSPKYLFRKEGQNVTLSCEQNLNHDAMYWYRQDPGQGLRLIYYSQIVNDFQKGDIAEGYSVSREKKESFPLTVTSAQKNPTAFYLCASSSRRDRARPNTEAFFGQGTRLTVV.

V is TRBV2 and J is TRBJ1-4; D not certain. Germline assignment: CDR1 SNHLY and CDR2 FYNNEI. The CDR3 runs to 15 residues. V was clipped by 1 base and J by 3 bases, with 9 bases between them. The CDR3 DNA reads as TGTGCCAGCAGTGAAGGAGTTACCCCTAATGAAAAACTGTTTTTT. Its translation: CASSEGVTPNEKLFF. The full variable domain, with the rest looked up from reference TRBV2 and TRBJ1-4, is EPEVTQTPSHQVTQMGQEVILRCVPISNHLYFYWYRQILGQKVEFLVSFYNNEISEKSEIFDDQFSVERPDGSNFTLKIRSTKLEDSAMYFCASSEGVTPNEKLFFGSGTQLSVL.

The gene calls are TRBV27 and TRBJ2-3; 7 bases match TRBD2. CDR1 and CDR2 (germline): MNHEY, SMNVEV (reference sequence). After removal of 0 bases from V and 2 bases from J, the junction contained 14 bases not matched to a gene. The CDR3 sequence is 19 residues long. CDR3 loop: CASSLSGAGYSRTTDTQYF. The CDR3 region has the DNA TGTGCCAGCAGTTTATCGGGAGCGGGGTACTCCAGAACCACAGATACGCAGTATTTT.

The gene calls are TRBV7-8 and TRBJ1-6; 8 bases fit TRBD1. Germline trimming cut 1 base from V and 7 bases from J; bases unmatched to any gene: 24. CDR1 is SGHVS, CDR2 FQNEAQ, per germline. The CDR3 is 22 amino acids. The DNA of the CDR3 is TGTGCCAGCAGCTTAGTTCCTAATTTCTACGTGCCTGGACAGGGAGAAAATTCACCCCTCCACTTT. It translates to CASSLVPNFYVPGQGENSPLHF. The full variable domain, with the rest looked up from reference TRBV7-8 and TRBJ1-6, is GAGVSQSPRYKVAKRGQDVALRCDPISGHVSLFWYQQALGQGPEFLTYFQNEAQLDKSGLPSDRFFAERPEGSVSTLKIQRTQQEDSAVYLCASSLVPNFYVPGQGENSPLHFGNGTRLTVT.

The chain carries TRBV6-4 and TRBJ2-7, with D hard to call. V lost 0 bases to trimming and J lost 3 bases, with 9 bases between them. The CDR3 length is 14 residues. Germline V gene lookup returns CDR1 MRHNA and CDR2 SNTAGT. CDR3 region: CASSDSRRVYEQYF. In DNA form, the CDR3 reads TGTGCCAGCAGTGACTCGAGACGGGTCTACGAGCAGTACTTC.

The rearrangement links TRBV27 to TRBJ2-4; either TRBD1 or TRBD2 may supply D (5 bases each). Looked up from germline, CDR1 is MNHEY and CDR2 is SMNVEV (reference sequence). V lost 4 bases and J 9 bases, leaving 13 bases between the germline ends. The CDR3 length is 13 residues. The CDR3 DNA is TGTGCCAGCAGTTCTGGGACGCTAAGCATTCAGTACTTC. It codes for CASSSGTLSIQYF.

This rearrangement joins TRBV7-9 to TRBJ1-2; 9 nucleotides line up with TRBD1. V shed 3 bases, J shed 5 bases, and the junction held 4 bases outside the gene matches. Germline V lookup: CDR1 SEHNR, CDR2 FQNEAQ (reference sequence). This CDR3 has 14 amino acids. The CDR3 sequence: CASSFTGTGYGYTF. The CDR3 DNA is TGTGCCAGCAGCTTTACCGGGACAGGGTATGGCTACACCTTC.

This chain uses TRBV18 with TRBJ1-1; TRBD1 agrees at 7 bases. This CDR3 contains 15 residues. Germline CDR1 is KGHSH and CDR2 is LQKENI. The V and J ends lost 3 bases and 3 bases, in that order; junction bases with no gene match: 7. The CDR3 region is CASSPLQGSDTEAFF. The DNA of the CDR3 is TGTGCCAGCTCACCTTTACAGGGGTCGGACACTGAAGCTTTCTTT.

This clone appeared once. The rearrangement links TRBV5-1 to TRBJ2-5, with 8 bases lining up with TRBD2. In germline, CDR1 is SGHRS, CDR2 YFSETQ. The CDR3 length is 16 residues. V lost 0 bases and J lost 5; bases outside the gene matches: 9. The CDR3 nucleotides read TGCGCCAGCAGCTTGGCCCACGGGGGGGTACATGAGACCCAGTACTTC. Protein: CASSLAHGGVHETQYF.

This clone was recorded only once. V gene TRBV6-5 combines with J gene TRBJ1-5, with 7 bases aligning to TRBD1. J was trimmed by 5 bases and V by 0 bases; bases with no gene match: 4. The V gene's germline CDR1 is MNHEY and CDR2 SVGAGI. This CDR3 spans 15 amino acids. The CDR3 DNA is TGTGCCAGCAGTTACTCGACAGGGAATTATCAGCCCCAGCATTTT. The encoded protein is CASSYSTGNYQPQHF.

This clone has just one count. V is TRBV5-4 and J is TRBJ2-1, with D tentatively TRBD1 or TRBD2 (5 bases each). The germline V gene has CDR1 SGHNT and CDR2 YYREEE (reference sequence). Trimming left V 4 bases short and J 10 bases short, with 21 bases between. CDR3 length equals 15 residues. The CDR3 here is CASSPPGPLAREQFF. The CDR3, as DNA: TGTGCCAGCAGCCCCCCGGGACCGCTAGCCCGCGAGCAGTTCTTC.

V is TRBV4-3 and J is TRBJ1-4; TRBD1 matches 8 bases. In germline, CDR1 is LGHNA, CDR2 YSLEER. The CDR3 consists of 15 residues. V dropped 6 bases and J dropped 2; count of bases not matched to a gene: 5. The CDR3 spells CASRLQGATNEKLFF. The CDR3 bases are TGCGCCAGCAGATTGCAGGGGGCGACTAATGAAAAACTGTTTTTT.

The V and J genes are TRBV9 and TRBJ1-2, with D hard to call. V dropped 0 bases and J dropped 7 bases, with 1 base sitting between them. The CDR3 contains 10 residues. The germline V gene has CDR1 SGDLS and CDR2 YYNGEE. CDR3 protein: CASSVGGYTF. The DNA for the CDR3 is TGTGCCAGCAGCGTAGGTGGCTACACCTTC. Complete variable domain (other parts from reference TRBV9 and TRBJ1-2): DSGVTQTPKHLITATGQRVTLRCSPRSGDLSVYWYQQSLDQGLQFLIQYYNGEERAKGNILERFSAQQFPDLHSELNLSSLELGDSALYFCASSVGGYTFGSGTRLTVV.

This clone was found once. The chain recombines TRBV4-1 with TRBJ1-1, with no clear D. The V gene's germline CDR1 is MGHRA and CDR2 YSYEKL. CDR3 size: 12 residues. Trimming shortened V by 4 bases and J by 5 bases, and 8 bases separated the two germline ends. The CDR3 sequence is CASSPSGTEAFF. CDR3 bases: TGCGCCAGCAGCCCTTCAGGTACTGAAGCTTTCTTT.

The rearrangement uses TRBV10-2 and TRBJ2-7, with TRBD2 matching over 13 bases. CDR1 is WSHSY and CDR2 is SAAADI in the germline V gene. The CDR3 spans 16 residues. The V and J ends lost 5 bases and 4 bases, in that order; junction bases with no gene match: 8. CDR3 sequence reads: CASSLLGLAGRYEQYF. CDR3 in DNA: TGCGCCAGCAGTCTATTGGGACTAGCGGGGCGGTACGAGCAGTACTTC.

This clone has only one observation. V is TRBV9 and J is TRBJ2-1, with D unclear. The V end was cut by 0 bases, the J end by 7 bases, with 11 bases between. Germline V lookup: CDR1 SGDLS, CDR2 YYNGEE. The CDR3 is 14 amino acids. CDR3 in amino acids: CASSVVMGRNEQFF. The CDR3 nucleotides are TGTGCCAGCAGCGTAGTTATGGGCCGGAATGAGCAGTTCTTC.

The CDR3 coding sequence is TGTGCCTTGGACAGTTCGAACTATGGCTACACCTTC. Protein: CALDSSNYGYTF. V and J are TRBV30 and TRBJ1-2; D might be TRBD1 (6 bases). Trimming took 7 bases from V and 2 from J, leaving 11 bases between them. Germline V gene sequence: CDR1 GTSNPN, CDR2 SVGIG (reference sequence). The CDR3 is made up of 12 amino acids.

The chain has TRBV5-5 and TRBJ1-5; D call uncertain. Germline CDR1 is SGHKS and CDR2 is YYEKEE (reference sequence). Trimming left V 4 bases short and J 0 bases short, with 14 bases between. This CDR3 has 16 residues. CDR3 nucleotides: TGTGCCAGCAGCCCCGCCCCAGCGGATAGCAATCAGCCCCAGCATTTT. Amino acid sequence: CASSPAPADSNQPQHF. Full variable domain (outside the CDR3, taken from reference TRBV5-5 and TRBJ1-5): DAGVTQSPTHLIKTRGQQVTLRCSPISGHKSVSWYQQVLGQGPQFIFQYYEKEERGRGNFPDRFSARQFPNYSSELNVNALLLGDSALYLCASSPAPADSNQPQHFGDGTRLSIL.

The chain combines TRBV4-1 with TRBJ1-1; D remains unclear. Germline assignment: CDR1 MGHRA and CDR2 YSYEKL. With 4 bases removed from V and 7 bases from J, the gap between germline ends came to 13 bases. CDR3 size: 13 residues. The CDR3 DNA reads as TGCGCCAGCAGCCGCTCCTCCCAACGTGAAGCTTTCTTT. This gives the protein CASSRSSQREAFF.

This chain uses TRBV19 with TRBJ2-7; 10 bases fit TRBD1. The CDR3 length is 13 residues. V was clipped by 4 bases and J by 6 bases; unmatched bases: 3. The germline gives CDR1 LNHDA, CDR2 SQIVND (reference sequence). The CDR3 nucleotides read TGTGCCAGTAGTAGGGACAGGGGAGCCGAGCAGTACTTC. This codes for CASSRDRGAEQYF.

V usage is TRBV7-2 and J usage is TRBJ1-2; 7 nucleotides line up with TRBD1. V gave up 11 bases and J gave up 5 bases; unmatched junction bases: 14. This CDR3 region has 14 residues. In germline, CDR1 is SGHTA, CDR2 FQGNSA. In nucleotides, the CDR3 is TGTGCCTCATCGGGGCAGGGGGTTTCGTATGGCTACACCTTC. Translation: CASSGQGVSYGYTF.

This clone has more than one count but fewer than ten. This CDR3 is CASSSGRGATISYEQYF. The CDR3 nucleotides read TGTGCCAGCAGCTCCGGCAGAGGAGCTACAATTTCCTACGAGCAGTACTTC. V usage is TRBV7-9 and J usage is TRBJ2-7; D is ambiguous. Trimming left V 4 bases short and J 1 base short, with 20 bases between. Germline V CDR1 and CDR2: SEHNR, FQNEAQ (reference sequence). The CDR3 runs 17 residues.